The rows below give T cell receptor beta chains drawn from one sample of a study of shared clonotypes between healthy human individuals. The data were produced by immunoSEQ multiplex PCR, yet TCRdb's version contains in-frame clones alone and is incomplete. This sample has about 2.5 million clones; around 90% occur once, and the top ten carry 0.37%. Sequenced: naive CD4+ T cells from PBMCs. Receptors were obtained from a man aged 18 to 30 in good health. Some clones in this sample may be carry-over from other donors' samples. Both conserved end residues are part of each CDR3. D genes are given only for firm matches. Size is stated for part of the rows, as once, few or many counts, or as a class when the clone is expanded.

abundance: -; len: 14; d_gene: TRBD1; j_gene: TRBJ2-7; v_gene: TRBV19; CDR3nt: TGTGCCAACTCCCGGGACAGGGGGCTGTACGAGCAGTACTTC; CDR3aa: CANSRDRGLYEQYF
abundance: -; len: 16; d_gene: -; j_gene: TRBJ2-2; v_gene: TRBV28; CDR3nt: TGTGCCAGCAGGCCACCCCGTCGGGCCTACGCCGGGGAGCTGTTTTTT; CDR3aa: CASRPPRRAYAGELFF
abundance: -; len: 15; d_gene: TRBD1; j_gene: TRBJ1-1; v_gene: TRBV7-2; CDR3nt: TGTGCCAGCAGCTTCCACAGGGGGGGAGGCACTGAAGCTTTCTTT; CDR3aa: CASSFHRGGGTEAFF
abundance: -; len: 15; d_gene: -; j_gene: TRBJ2-1; v_gene: TRBV7-3; CDR3nt: TGTGCCAGCAGCTTATTTCAGGACACAATGGGTGAGCAGTTCTTC; CDR3aa: CASSLFQDTMGEQFF
abundance: -; len: 15; d_gene: -; j_gene: TRBJ1-5; v_gene: TRBV9; CDR3nt: TGTGCCAGCAGCGTCCGGGACGGGGGAAATCAGCCCCAGCATTTT; CDR3aa: CASSVRDGGNQPQHF
abundance: -; len: 14; d_gene: -; j_gene: TRBJ2-4; v_gene: TRBV2; CDR3nt: TGTGCCAGCAGTGAGGTGTCCGCCAAAAACATTCAGTACTTC; CDR3aa: CASSEVSAKNIQYF
abundance: -; len: 10; d_gene: -; j_gene: TRBJ2-5; v_gene: TRBV6-6; CDR3nt: TGTGCCACCTCAGCGGAGACCCAGTACTTC; CDR3aa: CATSAETQYF
abundance: -; len: 12; d_gene: -; j_gene: TRBJ2-1; v_gene: TRBV12-1; CDR3nt: TGTGCCAGCAGCCGGACGGTGAATGAGCAGTTCTTC; CDR3aa: CASSRTVNEQFF
abundance: -; len: 14; d_gene: -; j_gene: TRBJ2-5; v_gene: TRBV5-1; CDR3nt: TGCGCCAGCAGCTTGGACGTACGCCAAGAGACCCAGTACTTC; CDR3aa: CASSLDVRQETQYF
abundance: -; len: 15; d_gene: -; j_gene: TRBJ2-7; v_gene: TRBV27; CDR3nt: TGTGCCAGCATGACGAAGAGGGTTCGGGCCTACGAGCAGTACTTC; CDR3aa: CASMTKRVRAYEQYF
abundance: -; len: 18; d_gene: TRBD1; j_gene: TRBJ2-6; v_gene: TRBV7-8; CDR3nt: TGTGCCAGCAGCTCCCGGGACAGGACTTACTCTGGGGCCAACGTCCTGACTTTC; CDR3aa: CASSSRDRTYSGANVLTF
abundance: -; len: 15; d_gene: TRBD2; j_gene: TRBJ2-7; v_gene: TRBV30; CDR3nt: TGTGCCTGGAGAGCCGGGACTAGCGGGAGGGACGAGCAGTACTTC; CDR3aa: CAWRAGTSGRDEQYF
abundance: few; len: 14; d_gene: -; j_gene: TRBJ1-2; v_gene: TRBV19; CDR3nt: TGTGCCAGTAGTATATTGGGGGACAACTATGGCTACACCTTC; CDR3aa: CASSILGDNYGYTF
abundance: -; len: 12; d_gene: -; j_gene: TRBJ2-7; v_gene: TRBV7-2; CDR3nt: TGTGCCAGCAGCCAGGGGGGTGACGAGCAGTACTTC; CDR3aa: CASSQGGDEQYF
abundance: -; len: 13; d_gene: -; j_gene: TRBJ1-2; v_gene: TRBV7-2; CDR3nt: TGTGCCAGCAGCTCCGGGACACTTTATGGCTACACCTTC; CDR3aa: CASSSGTLYGYTF
abundance: -; len: 21; d_gene: TRBD1; j_gene: TRBJ1-5; v_gene: TRBV27; CDR3nt: TGTGCCAGCAGTGCCTACAGGGGGCGAGCCTCGATTAATTATAGCAATCAGCCCCAGCATTTT; CDR3aa: CASSAYRGRASINYSNQPQHF
abundance: -; len: 11; d_gene: -; j_gene: TRBJ2-7; v_gene: TRBV29-1; CDR3nt: TGCAGCGTTCTGCTGTCCTACGAGCAGTACTTC; CDR3aa: CSVLLSYEQYF
abundance: -; len: 13; d_gene: TRBD1; j_gene: TRBJ2-1; v_gene: TRBV7-3; CDR3nt: TGTGCCAGCAGCTTGGACAGGTTCAATGAGCAGTTCTTC; CDR3aa: CASSLDRFNEQFF
abundance: -; len: 13; d_gene: TRBD1; j_gene: TRBJ1-1; v_gene: TRBV18; CDR3nt: TGTGCCAGCTCACCGAACAGGGGGGATGAAGCTTTCTTT; CDR3aa: CASSPNRGDEAFF
abundance: -; len: 16; d_gene: TRBD1; j_gene: TRBJ2-7; v_gene: TRBV4-1; CDR3nt: TGCGCCAGCAGCCAGGGACCCCGGGACAGAGCCTACGAGCAGTACTTC; CDR3aa: CASSQGPRDRAYEQYF
abundance: -; len: 13; d_gene: -; j_gene: TRBJ2-3; v_gene: TRBV29-1; CDR3nt: TGCAGCCTTGAACGTCAGGGCACAGATACGCAGTATTTT; CDR3aa: CSLERQGTDTQYF
abundance: -; len: 12; d_gene: -; j_gene: TRBJ1-2; v_gene: TRBV5-8; CDR3nt: TGTGCCAGCAGCTTGCTGCTGCGGACTCCAGAGTTC; CDR3aa: CASSLLLRTPEF
abundance: -; len: 13; d_gene: TRBD1; j_gene: TRBJ2-7; v_gene: TRBV29-1; CDR3nt: TGCAGCGTTGAAGATGACAGGGCCTACGAGCAGTACTTC; CDR3aa: CSVEDDRAYEQYF
abundance: -; len: 18; d_gene: -; j_gene: TRBJ2-6; v_gene: TRBV5-1; CDR3nt: TGCGCCAGCAGTTGGATGGGGGGCACACCCTCTGGGGCCAACGTCCTGACTTTC; CDR3aa: CASSWMGGTPSGANVLTF
abundance: -; len: 15; d_gene: TRBD2; j_gene: TRBJ2-1; v_gene: TRBV5-1; CDR3nt: TGCGCCAGCACCCCCGTCTCCAGCGGGGACAATGAGCAGTTCTTC; CDR3aa: CASTPVSSGDNEQFF
abundance: -; len: 17; d_gene: -; j_gene: TRBJ2-1; v_gene: TRBV9; CDR3nt: TGTGCCAGCAGCGTAGCTTTTCCCAGTGCGGGCATGGATGAGCAGTTCTTC; CDR3aa: CASSVAFPSAGMDEQFF
abundance: -; len: 13; d_gene: -; j_gene: TRBJ2-3; v_gene: TRBV18; CDR3nt: TGTGCCAGCCAAGAGGGCGGCACAGATACGCAGTATTTT; CDR3aa: CASQEGGTDTQYF
abundance: -; len: 16; d_gene: -; j_gene: TRBJ2-3; v_gene: TRBV4-2; CDR3nt: TGTGCCAGCAGCCAAGATTCTGCGGTGCCCACAGATACGCAGTATTTT; CDR3aa: CASSQDSAVPTDTQYF
abundance: -; len: 15; d_gene: -; j_gene: TRBJ1-1; v_gene: TRBV6-5; CDR3nt: TGTGCCAGCACCCCTGGTGGGGGTTTGGGCACTGAAGCTTTCTTT; CDR3aa: CASTPGGGLGTEAFF
abundance: -; len: 16; d_gene: -; j_gene: TRBJ2-3; v_gene: TRBV2; CDR3nt: TGTGCCAGCAGTGAGGCCGCTGGGGCTAGCACAGATACGCAGTATTTT; CDR3aa: CASSEAAGASTDTQYF
abundance: few; len: 15; d_gene: TRBD1; j_gene: TRBJ2-5; v_gene: TRBV7-9; CDR3nt: TGTGCCAGCAGCTCTTTAGGCAGACAGGGGGAGACCCAGTACTTC; CDR3aa: CASSSLGRQGETQYF
abundance: -; len: 16; d_gene: -; j_gene: TRBJ2-1; v_gene: TRBV18; CDR3nt: TGTGCCAGCTCACTACTGACAGTCTCGCACTACAATGAGCAGTTCTTC; CDR3aa: CASSLLTVSHYNEQFF
abundance: -; len: 13; d_gene: -; j_gene: TRBJ1-2; v_gene: TRBV7-3; CDR3nt: TGTGCCAGCAGCCAAGAGAACAGGGTGGGCTACACCTTC; CDR3aa: CASSQENRVGYTF
abundance: once; len: 14; d_gene: TRBD1; j_gene: TRBJ1-2; v_gene: TRBV19; CDR3nt: TGTGCCAGTAGGTCAACAGGGGGCCGGTATGGCTACACCTTC; CDR3aa: CASRSTGGRYGYTF
abundance: few; len: 13; d_gene: -; j_gene: TRBJ1-5; v_gene: TRBV6-1; CDR3nt: TGTGCCAGCAGTGACCTCGGGAATCAGCCCCAGCATTTT; CDR3aa: CASSDLGNQPQHF
abundance: few; len: 14; d_gene: -; j_gene: TRBJ2-2; v_gene: TRBV7-6; CDR3nt: TGTGCCAGCAGCTTACGGGGGAACACCGGGGAGCTGTTTTTT; CDR3aa: CASSLRGNTGELFF
abundance: -; len: 16; d_gene: -; j_gene: TRBJ2-1; v_gene: TRBV7-3; CDR3nt: TGTGCCAGCAGCCCACAAGGGCTAGTCGGATACAATGAGCAGTTCTTC; CDR3aa: CASSPQGLVGYNEQFF
abundance: -; len: 15; d_gene: -; j_gene: TRBJ2-6; v_gene: TRBV5-4; CDR3nt: TGTGCCAGCAGCTTCTTGGGGGCTGGGGCCAACGTCCTGACTTTC; CDR3aa: CASSFLGAGANVLTF
abundance: -; len: 13; d_gene: -; j_gene: TRBJ1-1; v_gene: TRBV7-3; CDR3nt: TGTGCCAGCAGCCGTTGGACGAACACTGAAGCTTTCTTT; CDR3aa: CASSRWTNTEAFF
abundance: once; len: 16; d_gene: TRBD1; j_gene: TRBJ2-5; v_gene: TRBV7-6; CDR3nt: TGTGCCAGCAGCTTAAGACAGGGGGCCTCCAAAGAGACCCAGTACTTC; CDR3aa: CASSLRQGASKETQYF
abundance: once; len: 13; d_gene: TRBD1; j_gene: TRBJ1-2; v_gene: TRBV5-1; CDR3nt: TGCGCCAGCAGCGTGACAGGGGCGGATGGCTACACCTTC; CDR3aa: CASSVTGADGYTF
abundance: -; len: 16; d_gene: TRBD2; j_gene: TRBJ2-2; v_gene: TRBV4-2; CDR3nt: TGTGCCAGCAGGAGGGGCACTAGCGGCTACACCGGGGAGCTGTTTTTT; CDR3aa: CASRRGTSGYTGELFF
abundance: -; len: 13; d_gene: -; j_gene: TRBJ2-3; v_gene: TRBV12-5; CDR3nt: TGTGCTAGTGGTTTAAGCGGAGCAGATACGCAGTATTTT; CDR3aa: CASGLSGADTQYF
abundance: -; len: 20; d_gene: TRBD1; j_gene: TRBJ2-7; v_gene: TRBV19; CDR3nt: TGTGCCAGTAGTAGCGCCGTACGGACGCCGGGACAGGGGTTCTCCTACGAGCAGTACTTC; CDR3aa: CASSSAVRTPGQGFSYEQYF
abundance: -; len: 13; d_gene: -; j_gene: TRBJ2-7; v_gene: TRBV28; CDR3nt: TGTGCCAGCAGTTTAGTGGCAGGCTACGAGCAGTACTTC; CDR3aa: CASSLVAGYEQYF